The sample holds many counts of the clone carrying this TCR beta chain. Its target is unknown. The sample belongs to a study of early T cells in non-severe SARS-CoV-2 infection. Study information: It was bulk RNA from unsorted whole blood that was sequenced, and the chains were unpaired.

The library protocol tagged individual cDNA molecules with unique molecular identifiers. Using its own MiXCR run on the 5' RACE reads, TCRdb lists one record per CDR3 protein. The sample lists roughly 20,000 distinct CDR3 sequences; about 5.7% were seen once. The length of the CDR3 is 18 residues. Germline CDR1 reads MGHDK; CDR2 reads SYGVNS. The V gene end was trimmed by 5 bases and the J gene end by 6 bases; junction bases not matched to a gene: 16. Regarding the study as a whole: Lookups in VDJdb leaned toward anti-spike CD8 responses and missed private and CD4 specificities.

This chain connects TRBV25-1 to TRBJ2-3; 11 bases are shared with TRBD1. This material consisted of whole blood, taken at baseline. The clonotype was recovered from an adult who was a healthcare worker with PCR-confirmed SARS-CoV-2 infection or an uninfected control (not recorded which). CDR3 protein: CASSPPPGQGGGRDTQYF. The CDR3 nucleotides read TGTGCCAGCAGTCCACCCCCGGGACAGGGGGGAGGCAGGGATACGCAGTATTTT.